The present T cell receptor (beta chain) was sequenced within a study of blood T cell repertoires in COVID-19. Data came from immunoSEQ multiplex PCR; TCRdb stores just in-frame clones and leaves some out. Of fewer than 25,000 clones listed, around 87% are singletons. In germline, CDR1 is SGHAT, CDR2 FQNNGV. This CDR3 has 18 amino acids. J was trimmed by 3 bases and V by 1 base; bases with no gene match: 10. The chain couples TRBV11-2 to TRBJ2-7; 12 positions agree with TRBD2. The sample taken for sequencing was peripheral blood. The clonotype originates from a human donor with active COVID-19. The donor label of this sample is uncertain. The CDR3 loop reads CASSLGSSGGAWGYEQYF. The DNA for the CDR3 is TGTGCCAGCAGCTTAGGATCTAGCGGGGGGGCCTGGGGCTACGAGCAGTACTTC.